Below are 20 T cell receptor beta chains sequenced from a single sample in a study of cytomegalovirus exposure and HLA in healthy donors. The PCR had 60 Vbeta and 13 Jbeta primers. Clones were read by immunoSEQ multiplex PCR, and TCRdb kept only the in-frame ones, dropping some. The sample has about 85,000 clones; nearly 80% are singletons. Sequenced sample: PBMCs. The receptors originated from a woman between 50 and 59 years old in good health and CMV-seropositive.

V and J are TRBV19 and TRBJ1-2, with TRBD1 identical over 10 bases. Per germline, CDR1 LNHDA and CDR2 SQIVND (reference sequence). The length of the CDR3 is 15 residues. After removal of 3 bases from V and 4 bases from J, the junction contained 5 bases not matched to a gene. The CDR3 nucleotides read TGTGCCAGTAGTATTGGTGGGACAGGGGTCTATGGCTACACCTTC. This translates into CASSIGGTGVYGYTF. The whole variable domain, filled in from reference TRBV19 and TRBJ1-2, reads DGGITQSPKYLFRKEGQNVTLSCEQNLNHDAMYWYRQDPGQGLRLIYYSQIVNDFQKGDIAEGYSVSREKKESFPLTVTSAQKNPTAFYLCASSIGGTGVYGYTFGSGTRLTVV.

The sample holds a few counts of this clone. This chain connects TRBV11-3 to TRBJ2-1, with D maybe TRBD2 (7 bases). The CDR3 has 15 residues. V was trimmed by 6 bases and J by 7 bases, leaving 19 bases between them. Germline assignment: CDR1 SGHNT and CDR2 YENEEA. CDR3 coding DNA: TGTGCCAGCAGTGAGGGGGGGGCATCTAGGAATGAGCAGTTCTTC. Encoded protein: CASSEGGASRNEQFF. The whole variable domain, remainder taken from reference TRBV11-3 and TRBJ2-1, is EAGVVQSPRYKIIEKKQPVAFWCNPISGHNTLYWYLQNLGQGPELLIRYENEEAVDDSQLPKDRFSAERLKGVDSTLKIQPAELGDSAVYLCASSEGGASRNEQFFGPGTRLTVL.

This chain joins TRBV30 and TRBJ2-7, with 9 positions matching TRBD1. The CDR3 totals 14 residues. The germline V gene has CDR1 GTSNPN and CDR2 SVGIG (reference sequence). The ends lost 2 bases at V and 4 bases at J; junction bases unmatched: 6. CDR3 coding DNA: TGTGCCTGGAGTCCCGGGACAGGGCCTTACGAGCAGTACTTC. Translated: CAWSPGTGPYEQYF.

The chain employs TRBV12-5 and TRBJ2-7; a weak D match, TRBD1 (6 bases). CDR3 length equals 12 residues. V was clipped by 0 bases and J by 9 bases, with 9 bases between them. CDR1 LGHNT and CDR2 FRNRAP come from the germline V gene. CDR3: CASGLVRGRQYF. Here the CDR3 DNA reads TGTGCTAGTGGTTTGGTAAGGGGGAGGCAGTACTTC.

This clone was observed once. The chain uses TRBV30 and TRBJ1-5; TRBD1 might be the D (5 bases). The germline V gene encodes CDR1 GTSNPN and CDR2 SVGIG (reference sequence). This CDR3 region has 12 residues. V dropped 2 bases and J dropped 8 bases, with 10 bases sitting between them. The CDR3 sequence: CAWSPGLKPQHF. The CDR3 DNA sequence: TGTGCCTGGAGTCCAGGGTTGAAGCCCCAGCATTTT. Full variable domain (missing parts from reference TRBV30 and TRBJ1-5): SQTIHQWPATLVQPVGSPLSLECTVEGTSNPNLYWYRQAAGRGLQLLFYSVGIGQISSEVPQNLSASRPQDRQFILSSKKLLLSDSGFYLCAWSPGLKPQHFGDGTRLSIL.

This chain connects TRBV2 to TRBJ2-5; 7 bases map to TRBD1. J was trimmed by 5 bases and V by 8 bases; bases with no gene match: 14. Germline CDR1 reads SNHLY; CDR2 reads FYNNEI. The CDR3 loop spans 15 amino acids. CDR3 coding DNA: TGTGCCAGCGAGGGGGCAGGGAGAGGTTGGGAGACCCAGTACTTC. Translating it yields CASEGAGRGWETQYF.

V is TRBV28 and J is TRBJ2-7, with a possible D match to TRBD2 (6 bases). The CDR3 loop spans 17 amino acids. V was shortened by 5 bases and J by 0 bases, with 20 bases between the two germline ends. Per the germline V gene, CDR1 is MDHEN and CDR2 is SYDVKM. The CDR3 nucleotides are TGTGCCAGCAGTCCAGCCCTGACTAGTACCTTCTCCTACGAGCAGTACGTC. Translating it yields CASSPALTSTFSYEQYV.

This clone showed up just a few times. The chain employs TRBV6-1 and TRBJ2-1; 12 bases agree with TRBD2. V was clipped by 2 bases and J by 8 bases; unmatched bases: 7. Germline V lookup: CDR1 MNHNS, CDR2 SASEGT. The length of the CDR3 is 16 residues. In DNA, the CDR3 is TGTGCCAGCAGTGAATTTCTAGCGGGAGGGCCATATGAGCAGTTCTTC. Translating gives CASSEFLAGGPYEQFF.

This sequence joins TRBV7-9 and TRBJ2-7, with D perhaps matching TRBD2 (5 bases). Germline V gene data show CDR1 as SEHNR and CDR2 as FQNEAQ (reference sequence). Trimming pared 3 bases from V and 4 bases from J, leaving 10 bases between. This CDR3 has 13 amino acids. The CDR3 nucleotides read TGTGCCAGCAGCTTGGTCAGCGGATACGAGCAGTACGTC. Translated: CASSLVSGYEQYV.

The chain joins TRBV10-3 to TRBJ2-6; 8 nucleotides align to TRBD1. The CDR3 extends over 18 amino acids. Germline assignment: CDR1 ENHRY and CDR2 SYGVKD. With 6 bases clipped from V and 0 bases from J, the junction kept 10 bases outside the gene matches. The CDR3 nucleotides are TGTGCCATCAGAAAAGGACAGGGCTCTTTCTCTGGGGCCAACGTCCTGACTTTC. Translating gives CAIRKGQGSFSGANVLTF.

This clone was seen just once. The rearrangement uses TRBV21-1 and TRBJ2-3; the table's D gene call, TRBD2, was not cross checked with the DNA. TRBV21-1 constitutes a pseudogene. This CDR3 region has 19 residues. CDR3 residues: CASSRLAGEMGPSTDTQYF. The CDR3 DNA reads TGTGCCAGCAGTAGACTAGCGGGTGAGATGGGCCCTAGCACAGATACGCAGTATTTT.

The chain employs TRBV5-1 and TRBJ1-4; D gene uncertain. V lost 0 bases and J lost 3, with 6 bases in between. This CDR3 is built from 14 residues. Germline values: CDR1 SGHRS, CDR2 YFSETQ. Here the CDR3 reads CASSLGGANEKLFF. CDR3 coding DNA: TGCGCCAGCAGCTTGGGCGGGGCTAATGAAAAACTGTTTTTT.

This clone was counted once. The chain has TRBV9 and TRBJ1-5; D is perhaps TRBD1 (5 bases). The CDR3 covers 15 residues. CDR1 is SGDLS and CDR2 is YYNGEE in the germline V gene. Trimming removed 1 base at V and 0 bases at J, with 8 bases between. The CDR3 nucleotides are TGTGCCAGCAGCGTATCGGGGGATAGCAATCAGCCCCAGCATTTT. Translating gives CASSVSGDSNQPQHF.

The chain recombines TRBV28 with TRBJ1-3, with TRBD1 identical over 11 bases. Germline V gene sequence: CDR1 MDHEN, CDR2 SYDVKM. The CDR3 spans 17 residues. Trimming at V came to 6 bases and at J to 4 bases, leaving 11 bases not matched to a gene. CDR3 sequence (DNA): TGTGCCAGCAGAGGATTGGACAGGGGGCTAAGGGGAAACACCATATATTTT. Residues: CASRGLDRGLRGNTIYF.

The chain uses TRBV19 and TRBJ2-2, with 7 bases identical to TRBD1. V gave up 6 bases and J gave up 5 bases; unmatched junction bases: 9. Germline CDR1 reads LNHDA; CDR2 reads SQIVND (reference sequence). The CDR3 spans 15 residues. CDR3 loop: CASRPQGRGTGELFF. The CDR3 nucleotides read TGTGCCAGTAGACCACAGGGGCGCGGGACCGGGGAGCTGTTTTTT.

The rearrangement links TRBV14 to TRBJ2-7; 11 bases align to TRBD2. This CDR3 is 13 amino acids long. The germline gives CDR1 SGHDN, CDR2 FVKESK. V dropped 4 bases and J dropped 7; count of bases not matched to a gene: 3. This chain's CDR3 is CASSPRTSGEQYV. The CDR3 DNA reads as TGTGCCAGCAGCCCCCGGACTAGCGGGGAGCAGTACGTC.

Worth noting for this clone: The same CDR3 can be traced to other DNA sequences in this sample. The chain links TRBV19 to TRBJ2-1, with D perhaps matching TRBD1 (6 bases). Germline values: CDR1 LNHDA, CDR2 SQIVND (reference sequence). The CDR3 totals 15 residues. Trimming cost V 6 bases and J 0 bases, with 12 bases left between them. The CDR3 DNA reads TGTGCCAGTAGAGCCGACAGGAGCTCCTACAATGAGCAGTTCTTC. Protein sequence: CASRADRSSYNEQFF.

The genes are TRBV19 and TRBJ2-5; 8 bases line up with TRBD2. The CDR3 totals 16 residues. With V trimmed by 1 base and J by 1 base, 5 bases remained unmatched. From germline, CDR1 is LNHDA and CDR2 SQIVND (reference sequence). The CDR3 DNA is TGTGCCAGTAGTATAGTGGGAGCGGGGGTCCAAGAGACCCAGTACTTC. It specifies CASSIVGAGVQETQYF.

The CDR3 nucleotides are TGTGCCAGCAGCCGGTACCTTCCGGGACAGGGATCCTATGGCTACACCTTC. Its protein product is CASSRYLPGQGSYGYTF. The rearrangement joins TRBV4-2 to TRBJ1-2; 9 bases map to TRBD1. The V gene end was trimmed by 4 bases and the J gene end by 4 bases; junction bases not matched to a gene: 13. CDR3 length: 17 amino acids. Germline V gives CDR1 LGHNA, CDR2 YNFKEQ.

The rearrangement uses TRBV4-1 and TRBJ2-5; 8 nucleotides agree with TRBD1. After removal of 3 bases from V and 10 bases from J, the junction contained 7 bases not matched to a gene. Germline loops: CDR1 MGHRA, CDR2 YSYEKL. The CDR3 sequence is 13 residues long. In DNA form, the CDR3 reads TGCGCCAGCAGCCAGACGGACAGGGAAGACCAGTACTTC. It yields the protein CASSQTDREDQYF.